These T cell receptor beta chains were read from a single sample in a study of regulatory T cells in long-lasting Graves disease. MiXCR, run by TCRdb on the multiplex PCR reads, gives a single entry per CDR3 protein. The sample lists roughly 560,000 distinct CDR3 sequences; roughly 15% were seen once. The same sample was also used in a study of T cells in Graves' hyperthyroidism and ophthalmopathy.

The sample here was peripheral blood mononuclear cells (PBMCs), taken at new diagnosis, from a patient treated with antithyroid drugs. These receptors were obtained from a woman aged 35-60 years with Graves disease. Each CDR3 is given with its conserved first and last residue. A D gene is named only where the DNA matches it firmly. Clone size, where shown, is once, few, many, or a class for clones that have expanded.

v_call	d_call	j_call	clone_size	cdr3_aa	cdr3_nt
TRBV2	-	TRBJ2-5	many	CASSGTSQETQYF	TGTGCCAGCAGCGGGACATCTCAAGAGACCCAGTACTTC
TRBV5-1	-	TRBJ1-4	few	CASSLSGANEKLFF	TGCGCCAGCAGCTTGTCGGGGGCGAATGAAAAACTGTTTTTT
TRBV2	TRBD2	TRBJ2-1	-	CASSVLPGGEQFF	TGTGCCAGCAGTGTCCTGCCCGGGGGGGAGCAGTTCTTC
TRBV4-1	-	TRBJ2-2	-	CASSVAWKPTGELFF	TGCGCCAGCAGCGTAGCGTGGAAGCCGACCGGGGAGCTGTTTTTT
TRBV3-1	-	TRBJ2-3	many	CASSQDPAGRTDTQYF	TGTGCCAGCAGCCAAGACCCGGCGGGGCGCACAGATACGCAGTATTTT
TRBV6-1	-	TRBJ1-5	-	CASTSFQDFQRNQPQHF	TGTGCCAGCACCTCCTTTCAGGATTTTCAGAGGAATCAGCCCCAGCATTTT
TRBV4-1	-	TRBJ1-5	many	CASSPVGHQPQHF	TGCGCCAGCAGCCCAGTGGGACATCAGCCCCAGCATTTT
TRBV9	-	TRBJ1-3	-	CASSPRRGTLSSGNTIYF	TGTGCCAGCAGCCCGCGGCGGGGGACCCTTTCCTCTGGAAACACCATATATTTT
TRBV10-2	-	TRBJ2-5	-	CASSLGGGHQETQYF	TGCGCCAGCAGCCTTGGTGGGGGGCACCAAGAGACCCAGTACTTC
TRBV13	TRBD2	TRBJ2-7	many	CASSSRLAGGKNEQYF	TGTGCCAGCAGTTCCCGACTAGCGGGGGGGAAAAACGAGCAGTACTTC
TRBV12-3/TRBV12-4	-	TRBJ2-5	few	CASSSVGTKTQYF	TGTGCCAGCAGTTCGGTGGGCACGAAGACCCAGTACTTC
TRBV6-1	-	TRBJ1-4	many	CASRLLGIRGEKLFF	TGTGCCAGCCGCCTTCTGGGGATAAGGGGAGAAAAACTGTTTTTT
TRBV28	-	TRBJ1-3	few	CASSLNRGNTIYF	TGTGCCAGCAGTTTAAACAGGGGAAACACCATATATTTT
TRBV7-8	-	TRBJ2-2	many	CASSYTTRARTNTGELFF	TGTGCCAGCAGCTACACCACAAGGGCCCGGACGAACACCGGGGAGCTGTTTTTT
TRBV30	-	TRBJ1-1	many	CAWSATFGKTEAFF	TGTGCCTGGAGTGCCACTTTTGGGAAAACTGAAGCTTTCTTT
TRBV30	TRBD2	TRBJ2-3	-	CAWSVGGGAQDTQYF	TGTGCCTGGAGTGTCGGCGGGGGGGCCCAAGATACGCAGTATTTT
TRBV4-1	-	TRBJ2-5	few	CASSQDPRTEETQYF	TGCGCCAGCAGCCAAGACCCCAGGACCGAGGAGACCCAATACTTC
TRBV6-2/TRBV6-3	-	TRBJ1-5	many	CASRPRARQPQHF	TGTGCCAGCAGACCCAGGGCGAGGCAGCCCCAGCATTTT
TRBV20-1	-	TRBJ1-5	few	CSAGVGKHQPQHF	TGCAGTGCTGGGGTGGGAAAGCATCAGCCCCAGCATTTT
TRBV7-9	-	TRBJ2-3	many	CASSHSEGGISTDTQYF	TGTGCCAGCAGCCACTCAGAGGGCGGAATTAGCACAGATACGCAGTATTTT
TRBV24-1	-	TRBJ2-2	few	CATSDFWGTTGELFF	TGTGCCACCAGTGATTTCTGGGGTACAACCGGGGAGCTGTTTTTT
TRBV4-1	-	TRBJ1-1	-	CASSQGSTGTEAFF	TGCGCCAGCAGCCAAGGGTCAACGGGCACTGAAGCTTTCTTT
TRBV3-1	TRBD2	TRBJ2-1	many	CASSQSGGASKEQFF	TGTGCCAGCAGCCAAAGCGGGGGGGCCTCTAAAGAGCAGTTCTTC
TRBV15	TRBD1	TRBJ2-7	few	CATSRDLGTATTYEQYF	TGTGCCACCAGCAGAGATCTCGGGACAGCCACGACCTACGAGCAGTACTTC
TRBV20-1	TRBD1	TRBJ2-7	-	CSARDPQQGRFSAEQYF	TGCAGTGCTAGAGATCCTCAACAGGGGAGATTTTCGGCCGAGCAGTACTTC
TRBV6-2/TRBV6-3	-	TRBJ2-7	many	CASKSGPVYEQYF	TGTGCCAGCAAATCCGGGCCTGTCTACGAGCAGTACTTC
TRBV24-1	-	TRBJ2-3	few	CATSKPSGTSITQYF	TGTGCCACCAGCAAACCCTCAGGGACCAGTATTACGCAGTATTTT
TRBV19	-	TRBJ1-4	few	CASSRFATNEKLFF	TGTGCCAGTAGCAGGTTTGCAACTAATGAAAAACTGTTTTTT
TRBV24-1	-	TRBJ1-2	many	CATSDGVSSYGYTF	TGTGCCACCAGTGACGGGGTGAGTAGCTATGGCTACACCTTC
TRBV12-3/TRBV12-4	-	TRBJ2-5	many	CASRPALETQYF	TGTGCCAGCAGGCCAGCATTGGAGACCCAGTACTTC
TRBV14	-	TRBJ1-1	few	CASSQARMGRSTEAFF	TGTGCCAGCAGCCAGGCGCGGATGGGACGGAGCACTGAAGCTTTCTTT
TRBV20-1	TRBD1	TRBJ1-2	many	CSANPGTGNYGYTF	TGCAGTGCCAACCCCGGGACAGGAAACTATGGCTACACCTTC
TRBV5-1	TRBD1	TRBJ1-3	-	CASSGGQSSGNTIYF	TGCGCCAGCAGCGGGGGACAGAGCTCTGGAAACACCATATATTTT
TRBV5-1	TRBD1	TRBJ1-1	many	CASSFATGGLNTEAFF	TGCGCCAGCAGCTTCGCGACAGGGGGATTGAACACTGAAGCTTTCTTT
TRBV4-1	TRBD1	TRBJ1-5	-	CASSHPTRDRGDQPQHF	TGCGCCAGCAGCCACCCAACCCGCGACAGGGGGGATCAGCCCCAGCATTTT
TRBV5-1	-	TRBJ1-4	few	CASREQGLHGGLFF	TGCGCCAGCAGAGAGCAGGGGCTACATGGCGGGCTGTTTTTT
TRBV11-2	TRBD1	TRBJ2-3	many	CASSSTGGAGTDTQYF	TGTGCCAGCAGCTCTACAGGGGGCGCAGGCACAGATACGCAGTATTTT
TRBV13	-	TRBJ1-2	few	CASSPQNYGYTF	TGTGCCAGCAGCCCCCAGAACTATGGCTACACCTTC
TRBV9	-	TRBJ2-1	few	CASSVEKGGEQFF	TGTGCCAGCAGCGTAGAAAAGGGCGGGGAGCAGTTCTTC
TRBV24-1	TRBD1	TRBJ2-5	few	CATSERGLETQYF	TGTGCCACCAGTGAGAGGGGGCTAGAGACCCAGTACTTC
TRBV6-1	-	TRBJ1-1	many	CASTGFGTEAFF	TGTGCCAGCACCGGGTTTGGCACTGAAGCTTTCTTT
TRBV15	-	TRBJ2-5	-	CATKEGSQETQYF	TGTGCCACAAAAGAGGGCTCCCAAGAGACCCAGTACTTC
TRBV7-9	-	TRBJ1-2	few	CASSSPPYYGYTF	TGTGCCAGCAGCTCTCCACCGTACTATGGCTACACCTTC
TRBV7-9	-	TRBJ2-1	many	CASSPHRDNEQFF	TGTGCCAGCAGCCCTCACAGGGATAATGAGCAGTTCTTC
TRBV6-2/TRBV6-3	-	TRBJ1-5	few	CASSYAGPPNQPQHF	TGTGCCAGCAGTTACGCGGGACCGCCAAATCAGCCCCAGCATTTT
TRBV7-9	TRBD1	TRBJ1-1	many	CASRPGTGGRNTEAFF	TGTGCCAGCAGACCGGGGACAGGGGGCCGGAACACTGAAGCTTTCTTT
TRBV12-3/TRBV12-4	TRBD2	TRBJ2-7	many	CASSFEAGPSYEQYF	TGTGCCAGCAGTTTTGAAGCGGGGCCTTCCTACGAGCAGTACTTC
TRBV2	-	TRBJ1-1	many	CASTPEGPEAFF	TGTGCCAGCACCCCCGAGGGTCCTGAAGCTTTCTTT
TRBV20-1	TRBD2	TRBJ2-7	-	CSAPRLAGSYEQYF	TGCAGTGCCCCGCGGCTAGCGGGTTCCTACGAGCAGTACTTC
TRBV3-1	TRBD1	TRBJ1-5	-	CASSRGQGGGRPQHF	TGTGCCAGCAGCCGGGGACAGGGTGGTGGTCGGCCCCAGCATTTT
TRBV27	-	TRBJ2-2	-	CASSPLLVSGELFF	TGTGCCAGCAGTCCCCTACTAGTCTCCGGGGAGCTGTTTTTT